This is a list of T cell receptor beta chains from one sample in a study of blood T cell repertoires in COVID-19. Here immunoSEQ multiplex PCR was the method, and the copy in TCRdb shows in-frame clones only, minus some. This repertoire shows 470,000 or so clones, roughly 89% found once; its top ten account for 4% to 4.5%. The sequenced sample was peripheral blood. These TCRs come from a woman aged 25 to 39 with acute or convalescent COVID-19. The CDR3 runs from the conserved cysteine through the conserved F or W. Each record gives: V gene, J gene, clone size, D gene, CDR3 DNA, CDR3 protein. A D gene is named only where the DNA matches it firmly. Only part of the rows carry a size: once, few, many, or a class if the clone is expanded.

V: TRBV5-4; J: TRBJ2-7; size: -; D: -; DNA: TGTGCCAGCAGCTTCGGGGGGCGCGACATCTACGAGCAGTACTTC; CDR3: CASSFGGRDIYEQYF
V: TRBV9; J: TRBJ1-2; size: -; D: TRBD1; DNA: TGTGCCAGCAGCGGACATAGACAGGGAGGATACGGCTACACCTTC; CDR3: CASSGHRQGGYGYTF
V: TRBV2; J: TRBJ2-7; size: -; D: -; DNA: TGTGCCAGCAGTGACGGGGGAACCTACGAGCAGTACTTC; CDR3: CASSDGGTYEQYF
V: TRBV5-1; J: TRBJ2-5; size: -; D: TRBD1; DNA: TGCGCCAGCAGCTTTAGGACAGGGACGAGGGAGACCCAGTACTTC; CDR3: CASSFRTGTRETQYF
V: TRBV6-1; J: TRBJ1-3; size: -; D: -; DNA: TGTGCCAGCAGTGAAGCTCAGGGGAGCTCTGGAAACACCATATATTTT; CDR3: CASSEAQGSSGNTIYF
V: TRBV2; J: TRBJ2-5; size: -; D: TRBD2; DNA: TGTGCCAGTAGCTCCCCGGCTAGCGGGGGGGGTGAGACCCAGTACTTC; CDR3: CASSSPASGGGETQYF
V: TRBV19; J: TRBJ2-1; size: -; D: TRBD1; DNA: TGTGCCAGTAAGGGGACAGGGGGCAATGAGCAGTTCTTC; CDR3: CASKGTGGNEQFF
V: TRBV10-3; J: TRBJ2-3; size: -; D: -; DNA: TGTGCCATCAGATTTAGCGATACGCAGTATTTT; CDR3: CAIRFSDTQYF
V: TRBV11-2; J: TRBJ2-5; size: -; D: -; DNA: TGTGCCAGCAGCTCCCATACAGGGTCGGGGGAGACCCAGTACTTC; CDR3: CASSSHTGSGETQYF
V: TRBV18; J: TRBJ1-5; size: once; D: -; DNA: TGTGCCAGCTCACCGACGGGGGTAGAAAGTCAGCCCCAGCATTTT; CDR3: CASSPTGVESQPQHF
V: TRBV10-2; J: TRBJ1-1; size: once; D: -; DNA: TGCGCCAGCAGTGAGTGGGCAGGGGACGGTCACACTGAAGCTTTCTTT; CDR3: CASSEWAGDGHTEAFF
V: TRBV7-9; J: TRBJ2-7; size: -; D: TRBD1; DNA: TGTGCCAGCAGCGCGACGACAGGGCTCAACGAGCAGTACTTC; CDR3: CASSATTGLNEQYF
V: TRBV19; J: TRBJ1-1; size: -; D: -; DNA: TGTGCCAGTAGTATAGGGCAGGGCGCTGAAGCTTTCTTT; CDR3: CASSIGQGAEAFF